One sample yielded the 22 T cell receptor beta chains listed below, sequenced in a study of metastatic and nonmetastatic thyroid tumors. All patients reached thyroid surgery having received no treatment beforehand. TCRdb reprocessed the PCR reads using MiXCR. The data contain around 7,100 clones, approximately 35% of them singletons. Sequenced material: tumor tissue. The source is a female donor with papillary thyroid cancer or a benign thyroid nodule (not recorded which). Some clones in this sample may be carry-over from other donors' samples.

The chain's CDR3 is CSAAPTGTYEQYF. CDR3 in DNA: TGCAGTGCCGCGCCGACAGGAACCTACGAGCAGTACTTC. The chain links TRBV20-1 to TRBJ2-7; possible D gene TRBD1, 6 bases. CDR3 length: 13 residues. The V end lost 6 bases, the J end lost 2 bases, and 14 bases lay between the germline ends. CDR1 and CDR2 from the germline V gene are DFQATT and SNEGSKA (reference sequence).

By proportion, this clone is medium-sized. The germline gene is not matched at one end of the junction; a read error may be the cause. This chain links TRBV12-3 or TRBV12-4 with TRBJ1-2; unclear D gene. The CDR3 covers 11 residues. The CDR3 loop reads CASSARGGPVF. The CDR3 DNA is TGTGCCAGCAGTGCCCGGGGTGGGCCAGTCTTC.

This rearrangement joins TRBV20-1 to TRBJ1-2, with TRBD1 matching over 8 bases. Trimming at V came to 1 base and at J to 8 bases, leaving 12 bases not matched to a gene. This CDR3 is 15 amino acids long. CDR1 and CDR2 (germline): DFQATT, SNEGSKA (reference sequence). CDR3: CSARGTGTAFLGYTF. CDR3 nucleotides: TGCAGTGCTAGAGGGACAGGGACAGCTTTTCTAGGCTACACCTTC.

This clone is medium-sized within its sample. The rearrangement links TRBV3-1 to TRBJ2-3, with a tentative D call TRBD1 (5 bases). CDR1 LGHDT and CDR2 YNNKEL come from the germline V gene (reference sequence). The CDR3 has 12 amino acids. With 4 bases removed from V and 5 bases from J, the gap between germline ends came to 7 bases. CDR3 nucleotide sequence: TGTGCCAGCAGCCCCGACAGAGATACGCAGTATTTT. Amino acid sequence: CASSPDRDTQYF.

CDR3 in amino acids: CSAPGGNYGYTF. In DNA form, the CDR3 reads TGCAGTGCACCTGGGGGAAACTATGGCTACACCTTC. The chain couples TRBV20-1 to TRBJ1-2; possible D gene TRBD1, 5 bases. V was trimmed by 6 bases and J by 2 bases, leaving 10 bases between them. This CDR3 is 12 amino acids long. Germline V gene sequence: CDR1 DFQATT, CDR2 SNEGSKA (reference sequence).

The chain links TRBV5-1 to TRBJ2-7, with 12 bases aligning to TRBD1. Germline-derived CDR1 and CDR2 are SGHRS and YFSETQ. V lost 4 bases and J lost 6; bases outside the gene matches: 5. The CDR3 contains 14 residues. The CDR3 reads CASSEGQGASEQYF. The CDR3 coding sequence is TGCGCCAGCAGCGAGGGACAGGGGGCGTCCGAGCAGTACTTC.

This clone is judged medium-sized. The CDR3 DNA sequence: TGCGCCAGCAGCCCACGTAGCGGGAGGGATGAGCAGTTCTTC. It translates to CASSPRSGRDEQFF. This chain uses TRBV4-3 with TRBJ2-1; 11 bases agree with TRBD2. This CDR3 comprises 14 residues. V trimming: 4 bases; J trimming: 8 bases; junction bases outside the gene matches: 4. CDR1 and CDR2 from the germline V gene are LGHNA and YSLEER.

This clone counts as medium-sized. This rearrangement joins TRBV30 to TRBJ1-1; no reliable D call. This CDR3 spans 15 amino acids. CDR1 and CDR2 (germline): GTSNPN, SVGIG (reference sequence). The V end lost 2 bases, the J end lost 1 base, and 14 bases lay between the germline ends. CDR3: CAWSLPGSRNTEAFF. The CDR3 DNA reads TGTGCCTGGAGTCTCCCAGGATCCCGGAACACTGAAGCTTTCTTT.

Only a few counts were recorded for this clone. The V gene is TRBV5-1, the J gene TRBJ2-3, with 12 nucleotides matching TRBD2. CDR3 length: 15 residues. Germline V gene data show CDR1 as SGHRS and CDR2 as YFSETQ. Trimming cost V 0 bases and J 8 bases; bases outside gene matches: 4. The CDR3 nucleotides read TGCGCCAGCAGCTTGGCATCTAGCGGGGGGGGTACGCAGTATTTT. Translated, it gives CASSLASSGGGTQYF. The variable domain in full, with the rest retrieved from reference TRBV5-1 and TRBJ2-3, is KAGVTQTPRYLIKTRGQQVTLSCSPISGHRSVSWYQQTPGQGLQFLFEYFSETQRNKGNFPGRFSGRQFSNSRSEMNVSTLELGDSALYLCASSLASSGGGTQYFGPGTRLTVL.

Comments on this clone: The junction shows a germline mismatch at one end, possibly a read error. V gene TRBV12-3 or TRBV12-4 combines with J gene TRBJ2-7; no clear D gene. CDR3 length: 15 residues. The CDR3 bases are TGTGCCAGAAGTATTGACGCGGCGAGCTCCTACGAGCGGTACTTC. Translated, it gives CARSIDAASSYERYF.

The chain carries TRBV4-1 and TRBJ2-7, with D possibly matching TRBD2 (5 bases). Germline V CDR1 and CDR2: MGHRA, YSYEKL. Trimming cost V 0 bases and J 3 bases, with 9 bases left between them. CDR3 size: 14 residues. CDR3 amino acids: CASSQDLAYYEQYF. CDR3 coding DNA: TGCGCCAGCAGCCAAGACCTAGCCTACTACGAGCAGTACTTC.

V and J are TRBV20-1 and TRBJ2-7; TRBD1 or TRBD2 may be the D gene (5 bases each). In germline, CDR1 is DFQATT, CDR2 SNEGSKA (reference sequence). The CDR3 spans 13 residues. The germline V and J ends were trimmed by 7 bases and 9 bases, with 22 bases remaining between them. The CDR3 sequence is CSEGPLIYGRQYF. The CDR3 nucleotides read TGCAGTGAGGGACCCCTAATTTATGGTCGGCAGTACTTC.

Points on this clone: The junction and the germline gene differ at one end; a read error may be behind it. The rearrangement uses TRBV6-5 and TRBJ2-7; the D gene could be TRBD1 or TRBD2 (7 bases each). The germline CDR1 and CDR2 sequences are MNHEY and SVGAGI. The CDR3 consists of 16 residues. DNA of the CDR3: TGTACCAGCAGTTACAGCGGGACAGAAAGCTCCTACGAGCAGTACTTC. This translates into CTSSYSGTESSYEQYF.

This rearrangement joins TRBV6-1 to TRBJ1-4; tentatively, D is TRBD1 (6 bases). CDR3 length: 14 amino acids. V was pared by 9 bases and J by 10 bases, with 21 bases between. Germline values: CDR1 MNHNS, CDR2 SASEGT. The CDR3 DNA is TGTGCCAGTAGTCAATACAGGGTGGGCGGAAAACTGTTTTTT. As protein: CASSQYRVGGKLFF.

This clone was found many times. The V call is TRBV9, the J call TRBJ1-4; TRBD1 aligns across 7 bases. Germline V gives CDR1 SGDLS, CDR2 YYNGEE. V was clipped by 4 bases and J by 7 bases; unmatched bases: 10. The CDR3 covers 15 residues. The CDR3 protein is CASSLTGVMPEKLFF. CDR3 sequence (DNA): TGTGCCAGCAGCCTTACAGGGGTTATGCCTGAAAAACTGTTTTTT.

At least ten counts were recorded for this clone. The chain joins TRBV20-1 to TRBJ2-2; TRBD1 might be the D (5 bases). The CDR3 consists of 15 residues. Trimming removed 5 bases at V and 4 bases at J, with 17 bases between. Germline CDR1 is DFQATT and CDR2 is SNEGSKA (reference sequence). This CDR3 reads CSAPRVPGSTGELFF. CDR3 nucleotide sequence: TGCAGTGCTCCCCGAGTTCCAGGGTCCACCGGGGAGCTGTTTTTT.

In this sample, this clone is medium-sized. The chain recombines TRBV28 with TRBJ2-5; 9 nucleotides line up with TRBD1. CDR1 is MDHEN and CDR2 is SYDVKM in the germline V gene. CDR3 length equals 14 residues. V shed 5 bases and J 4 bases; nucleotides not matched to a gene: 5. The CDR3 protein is CASSAPGQGETQYF. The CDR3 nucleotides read TGTGCCAGCAGTGCCCCGGGACAGGGAGAGACCCAGTACTTC.

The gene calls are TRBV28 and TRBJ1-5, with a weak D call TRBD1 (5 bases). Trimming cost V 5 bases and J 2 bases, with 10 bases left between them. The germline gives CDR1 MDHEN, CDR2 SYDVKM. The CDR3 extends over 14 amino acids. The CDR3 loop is CASSPGTGNQPQHF. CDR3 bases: TGTGCCAGCAGTCCCGGGACGGGCAATCAGCCCCAGCATTTT.

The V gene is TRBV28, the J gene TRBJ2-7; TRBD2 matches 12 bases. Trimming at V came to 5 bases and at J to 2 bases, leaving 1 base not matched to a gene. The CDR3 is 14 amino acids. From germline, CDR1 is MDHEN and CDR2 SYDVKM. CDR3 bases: TGTGCCAGCAGTCGACTAGCGGGAGCCTACGAGCAGTACTTC. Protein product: CASSRLAGAYEQYF.

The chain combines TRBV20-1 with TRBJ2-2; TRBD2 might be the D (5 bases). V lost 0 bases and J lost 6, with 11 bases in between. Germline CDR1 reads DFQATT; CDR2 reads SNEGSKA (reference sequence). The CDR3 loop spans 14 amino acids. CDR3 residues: CSARDIGSSGELFF. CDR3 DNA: TGCAGTGCTAGAGATATAGGGAGCTCCGGGGAGCTGTTTTTT.

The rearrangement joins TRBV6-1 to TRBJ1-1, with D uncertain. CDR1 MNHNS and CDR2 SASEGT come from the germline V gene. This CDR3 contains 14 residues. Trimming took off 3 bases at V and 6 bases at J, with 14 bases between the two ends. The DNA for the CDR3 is TGTGCCAGCAGTGATATACCCGGGGTCTCTGAAGCTTTCTTT. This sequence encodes CASSDIPGVSEAFF.

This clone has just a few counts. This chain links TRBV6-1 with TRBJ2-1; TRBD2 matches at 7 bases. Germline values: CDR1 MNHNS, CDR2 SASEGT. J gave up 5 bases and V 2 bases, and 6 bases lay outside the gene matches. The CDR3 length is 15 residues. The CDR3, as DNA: TGTGCCAGCAGTGAATGGGCTAGCGGACACAATGAGCAGTTCTTC. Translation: CASSEWASGHNEQFF.